This record covers a single TCR beta chain. Its antigen remains unknown. Sequencing used immunoSEQ multiplex PCR; TCRdb keeps in-frame clones, though not all of them. The table has approximately 120,000 clones, approximately 90% seen once. This entry comes from a study of T cell responses to AZD1222 COVID-19 vaccine. Study-wide findings and caveats: The span of vaccine-associated CD4 TCRs extended across spike, with dominance at 160-218 and 743-854. Spike-specific TCR breadth and depth grew following two AZD1222 doses. Nearly half of the spike-specific TCRs reportedly recognize variant regions that carry no mutations.

CDR1 and CDR2 (germline): ENHRY, SYGVKD. The CDR3 sequence is 14 residues long. Trimming cost V 0 bases and J 6 bases; bases outside gene matches: 4. The clonotype was recovered from an adult in good health. The sequenced sample was peripheral blood, obtained on day 0 of AZD1222 vaccination. J is TRBJ1-2 and V is TRBV10-3; TRBD1 agrees at 7 bases. In nucleotides, the CDR3 is TGTGCCATCAGTGAGTCAGGGGGCTTGGATGGCTACACCTTC. The encoded protein is CAISESGGLDGYTF.